This record concerns one T cell receptor (beta chain) sequence. The data were obtained in a study of blood T cell repertoires in COVID-19. The overall study: Donors in the United States, Italy and Spain gave samples during acute or convalescent COVID-19. Nucleic acid was either cDNA or gDNA, and it came from T cells, B-cell-depleted T cells, or PBMCs.

V lost 5 bases to trimming and J lost 6 bases; unmatched junction nucleotides: 4. The CDR3 covers 14 residues. Germline V lookup: CDR1 MNHEY, CDR2 SMNVEV (reference sequence). Original methodology: How many nucleated cells were present was estimated from reference gene primer amplification. Sequencing used immunoSEQ multiplex PCR; TCRdb keeps in-frame clones, though not all of them. The DNA was the basis for D and trimming; V, J and clone size are from that table. The sample records some 380,000 clones, roughly 89% being singletons. The chain uses TRBV27 and TRBJ2-1; 10 bases map to TRBD1. Sequenced material: peripheral blood. The origin of this receptor is a man between 18 and 29 years old with active or convalescent COVID-19. CDR3 nucleotides: TGTGCCAGCAGTCCCGGGACAGGGGCCAATGAGCAGTTCTTC. Its protein product is CASSPGTGANEQFF.